The present T cell receptor (beta chain) was sequenced within a study of blood T cell repertoires in COVID-19. Study at large: The origin of the acute and convalescent COVID-19 samples was the United States, Italy and Spain. T cells, B-cell-depleted T cells, or PBMCs supplied cDNA or gDNA.

Per the original data handling: Using reference gene primer amplification, nucleated cell counts were estimated. Sequencing used immunoSEQ multiplex PCR; TCRdb keeps in-frame clones, though not all of them. The DNA was the basis for D and trimming; V, J and clone size are from that table. This sample carries 43,000 or so clones, roughly 87% of them seen once, and the ten largest clones take around a quarter. The germline CDR1 and CDR2 sequences are SGHTA and FQGNSA. The CDR3 sequence is 18 residues long. Trimming cost V 4 bases and J 8 bases; bases outside gene matches: 17. The origin of this receptor is a woman aged 60-70 years with acute or convalescent COVID-19. V is TRBV7-2 and J is TRBJ2-3, with 11 bases identical to TRBD2. Source material: peripheral blood. CDR3 sequence: CASSWVGTSGRAMGTQYF. DNA for the CDR3: TGTGCCAGCAGCTGGGTAGGGACTAGCGGAAGGGCCATGGGTACGCAGTATTTT.